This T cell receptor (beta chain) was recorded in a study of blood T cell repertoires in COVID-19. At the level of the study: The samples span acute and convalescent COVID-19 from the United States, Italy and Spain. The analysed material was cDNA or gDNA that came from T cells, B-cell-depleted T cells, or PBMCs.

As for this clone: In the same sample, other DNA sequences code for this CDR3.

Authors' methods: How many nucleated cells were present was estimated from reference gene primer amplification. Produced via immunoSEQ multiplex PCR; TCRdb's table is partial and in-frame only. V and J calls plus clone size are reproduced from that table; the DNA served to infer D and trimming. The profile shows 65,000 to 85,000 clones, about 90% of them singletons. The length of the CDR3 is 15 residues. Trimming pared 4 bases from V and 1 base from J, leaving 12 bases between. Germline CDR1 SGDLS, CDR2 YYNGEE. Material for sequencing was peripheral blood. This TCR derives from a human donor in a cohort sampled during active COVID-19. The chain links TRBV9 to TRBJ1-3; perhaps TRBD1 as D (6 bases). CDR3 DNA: TGTGCCAGCAGCCCTCGAAGGGGGTCTGGAAACACCATATATTTT. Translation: CASSPRRGSGNTIYF.